In this sample, the clone carrying this T cell receptor (beta chain) turned up once. The germline V and J ends were trimmed by 1 base and 4 bases, with 11 bases remaining between them. Germline CDR1 reads SGHTA; CDR2 reads FQGNSA. This CDR3 spans 15 amino acids. The protocol was immunoSEQ multiplex PCR, while the TCRdb copy is restricted to in-frame clones and leaves out a portion. Of more than 70,000 clones listed, approximately 82% are singletons. The data derive from a study of T cell clones after liver transplantation. The sequenced sample was CD4+ T cells from blood, obtained at the 22-month timepoint. This sequence joins TRBV7-2 and TRBJ1-5; the D gene is possibly TRBD1 (5 bases). This TCR came from a human patient who received a liver transplant. Some T cells may be transferred from the graft donor. CDR3 residues: CASSLESGRNQPQHF. As DNA, the CDR3 is TGTGCCAGCAGCTTAGAGTCAGGGAGGAATCAGCCCCAGCATTTT.